These 8 T cell receptor beta chains share one sample of origin, sequenced in a study of cytomegalovirus exposure and HLA in healthy donors. The PCR used 60 Vbeta and 13 Jbeta primers. Libraries were prepared by immunoSEQ multiplex PCR; TCRdb keeps only in-frame clonotypes and omits some of them. The data contain under 300,000 clones, over 90% of them singletons. Material for sequencing was PBMCs. Receptors were obtained from a girl aged 2 to 9 in good health and CMV-seronegative.

The sample holds one count of this clone. The V and J genes are TRBV11-3 and TRBJ2-5; 7 bases align to TRBD2. V shed 5 bases and J 5 bases; nucleotides not matched to a gene: 11. Germline V gives CDR1 SGHNT, CDR2 YENEEA. This CDR3 has 15 amino acids. This chain's CDR3 is CASSPSGLVGETQYF. The DNA of the CDR3 is TGTGCCAGCAGCCCCAGCGGACTAGTGGGTGAGACCCAGTACTTC.

The chain recombines TRBV5-5 with TRBJ1-5; 8 bases align to TRBD1. Germline lookup yields CDR1 SGHKS and CDR2 YYEKEE (reference sequence). The junction had 3 bases not matched to a gene; V was cut back by 4 bases and J by 0 bases. The CDR3 totals 15 residues. The CDR3 sequence is CASSETGGSNQPQHF. The DNA of the CDR3 is TGTGCCAGCAGCGAAACAGGGGGTAGCAATCAGCCCCAGCATTTT.

V gene TRBV5-4 combines with J gene TRBJ2-1; D gene ambiguous. Germline values: CDR1 SGHNT, CDR2 YYREEE (reference sequence). Trimming removed 4 bases from V and 8 bases from J, with 10 bases in between. The CDR3 runs to 12 residues. CDR3 bases: TGTGCCAGCAGCACTCCCTTCGATGAGCAGTTCTTC. Amino acids: CASSTPFDEQFF.

This sequence joins TRBV9 and TRBJ2-7; TRBD2 aligns across 14 bases. Germline CDR1 SGDLS, CDR2 YYNGEE. The CDR3 runs 15 residues. Unmatched junction bases numbered 0, after V lost 2 bases and J lost 2 bases. The CDR3 bases are TGTGCCAGCAGCGTGGGACTAGCGGGAGCCTACGAGCAGTACTTC. Residues: CASSVGLAGAYEQYF.

The rearrangement uses TRBV5-5 and TRBJ2-1; TRBD1 matches 11 bases. From germline, CDR1 is SGHKS and CDR2 YYEKEE (reference sequence). The V and J ends lost 4 bases and 11 bases, in that order; junction bases with no gene match: 11. The CDR3 runs 15 residues. CDR3 protein: CASSADRGPILQQFF. CDR3 coding DNA: TGTGCCAGCAGCGCGGACAGGGGGCCCATCCTCCAGCAGTTCTTC.

The chain has TRBV2 and TRBJ2-6; no firm D call. Germline V gene data show CDR1 as SNHLY and CDR2 as FYNNEI. The CDR3 length is 17 residues. V was shortened by 3 bases and J by 0 bases, with 12 bases between the two germline ends. The DNA for the CDR3 is TGTGCCAGCAGTGATGGTGGAGTTACCTCTGGGGCCAACGTCCTGACTTTC. Translation: CASSDGGVTSGANVLTF.

The gene calls are TRBV29-1 and TRBJ1-1, with 8 bases lining up with TRBD1. This CDR3 is 13 amino acids long. The germline CDR1 and CDR2 sequences are SQVTM and ANQGSEA. The ends lost 7 bases at V and 3 bases at J; junction bases unmatched: 7. CDR3 sequence (DNA): TGCAGCGACACAGGGGGAGGGCACACTGAAGCTTTCTTT. Translated, it gives CSDTGGGHTEAFF.

The chain recombines TRBV10-3 with TRBJ2-3; D unclear. This CDR3 has 12 amino acids. Germline V lookup: CDR1 ENHRY, CDR2 SYGVKD. Trimming removed 4 bases from V and 2 bases from J, with 4 bases in between. CDR3 sequence (DNA): TGTGCCATCAGTGCTCTCACAGATACGCAGTATTTT. As protein: CAISALTDTQYF.